This TCR beta chain comes out of a study of cytomegalovirus exposure and HLA in healthy donors listed by TCRdb under 2017. For context, the study as a whole: A later analysis indicated that the 90 to 150 validation repertoires were generated on the platform also employed for the roughly 720 repertoires of the first cohort. The study aimed to test whether signatures of past pathogen exposure could be identified by cataloging public T cell receptors. In addition to the first cohort of 666 subjects, a separate validation cohort of around 110 different subjects was used. To predict cytomegalovirus infection status, the study brought together high-throughput TCR immunosequencing, statistical association of individual TCRs with disease status, and machine learning.

For this clone: Its antigen is currently not known. No qualities accompany the bases; no much larger clone lies one base away.

Donors formed part of the validation cohort, which comprised about 120 subjects and was distinct from the first cohort of 670 or so subjects. Here is what the overall study found, with its caveats: While some public TCRs were present in many individuals, most TCR sequences turned up only very rarely across donors. The study gave a list of some 150 TCR beta chains associated with cytomegalovirus. A later analysis found that TCRs clustered in the first cohort also tended to co-occur in the 120 or so validation repertoires, with roughly 95% of cluster scores above 0. All 120 or so repertoires were used to score co-occurrence in the validation cohort in a later analysis, because that analysis had no HLA typing for the cohort. It was suggested by the authors that the approach could potentially be generalized to other disease states and immunological phenotypes. In both the original and validation cohorts, the classifier was reported to diagnose cytomegalovirus status with high specificity and sensitivity. In vitro tests confirmed that three of the cytomegalovirus-associated TCR beta chains recognize cytomegalovirus antigens.

The receptor library was made with the immunoSEQ multiplex PCR assay. As for the original processing: To diagnose cytomegalovirus status from the catalog of TCR beta chain sequences, a statistical classification framework was built. Not all clones reach the TCRdb copy of this immuneACCESS table, which keeps in-frame sequences only. Checked studies attribute under half of the gap to unresolved V genes and leave the rest unexplained. The V and J calls and the clone size are those of that table, but D and trimming were determined from the DNA. The sample records some 140,000 clones, 80% to 90% of which are singletons. Of the sample, 20% to 25% is held by the ten largest clones. The germline V gene specifies MGHDK as CDR1 and SYGVNS as CDR2. V and J are truncated by 1 base and 0 bases respectively, leaving an intervening sequence of 13 bases. The CDR3 measures 18 amino acids from cysteine to phenylalanine. The CDR3 DNA has 54 bases and is translated from base 1.

Sequencing used PBMCs. The receptor chain draws on TRBV25-1 and TRBJ1-6, with the D segment identity uncertain. This clonotype was obtained from a man aged 18 to 30 in good health and CMV-seropositive. The bases are TGTGCCAGCAGTGAATCTAACGTAAGGAGCTCCTATAATTCACCCCTCCACTTT. This is translated as CASSESNVRSSYNSPLHF.